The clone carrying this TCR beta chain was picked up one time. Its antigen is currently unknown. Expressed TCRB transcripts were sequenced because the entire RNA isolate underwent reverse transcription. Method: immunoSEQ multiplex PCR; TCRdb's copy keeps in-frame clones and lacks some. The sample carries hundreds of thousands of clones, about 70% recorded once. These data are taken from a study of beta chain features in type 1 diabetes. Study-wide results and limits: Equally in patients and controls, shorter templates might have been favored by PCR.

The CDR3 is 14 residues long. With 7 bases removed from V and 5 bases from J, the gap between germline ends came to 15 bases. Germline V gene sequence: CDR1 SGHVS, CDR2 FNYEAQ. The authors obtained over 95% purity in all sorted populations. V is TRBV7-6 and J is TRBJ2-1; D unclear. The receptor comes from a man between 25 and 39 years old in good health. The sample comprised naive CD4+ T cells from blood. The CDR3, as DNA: TGTGCCAGCACCCGTCGGCCCCTTGACAATGAGCAGTTCTTC. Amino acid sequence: CASTRRPLDNEQFF.